This entry lists 21 T cell receptor beta chains sequenced from one sample in a study of OX40 agonist ivuxolimab in advanced cancers. Data came from immunoSEQ multiplex PCR; TCRdb stores just in-frame clones and leaves some out. Among tens of thousands of clones listed, about 89% were seen once. Source: CD4+ or CD8+ T cells sorted from blood, taken in a trial of the OX40 agonist ivuxolimab. These receptors were obtained from an adult with an advanced solid tumor such as melanoma, head and neck, liver or kidney cancer.

The chain is built from TRBV7-2 and TRBJ2-1, with D possibly matching TRBD2 (5 bases). V lost 1 base and J 2 bases, leaving 6 bases between the germline ends. CDR3 length equals 14 residues. CDR1 SGHTA and CDR2 FQGNSA come from the germline V gene. Here the CDR3 reads CASSLERAYNEQFF. CDR3 DNA sequence: TGTGCCAGCAGCTTAGAGAGGGCCTACAATGAGCAGTTCTTC.

The V and J genes are TRBV7-2 and TRBJ2-1; 10 nucleotides match TRBD1. Trimming at V came to 3 bases and at J to 5 bases, leaving 7 bases not matched to a gene. Germline CDR1 and CDR2: SGHTA and FQGNSA. The CDR3 has 16 amino acids. The CDR3 region is CASSFYGQGVDNEQFF. Written as DNA, the CDR3 is TGTGCCAGCAGCTTTTACGGACAGGGGGTGGACAATGAGCAGTTCTTC. The full variable domain, its missing parts supplied by reference TRBV7-2 and TRBJ2-1, is GAGVSQSPSNKVTEKGKDVELRCDPISGHTALYWYRQSLGQGLEFLIYFQGNSAPDKSGLPSDRFSAERTGGSVSTLTIQRTQQEDSAVYLCASSFYGQGVDNEQFFGPGTRLTVL.

The chain's CDR3 is CASSIHLGDHIVQAFF. CDR3 in DNA: TGTGCCAGCAGCATCCACCTAGGGGACCACATAGTACAAGCTTTCTTT. This rearrangement joins TRBV7-9 to TRBJ1-1, with D tentatively TRBD1 (5 bases). The CDR3 length is 16 residues. CDR1 is SEHNR and CDR2 is FQNEAQ in the germline V gene (reference sequence). Trimming pared 5 bases from V and 9 bases from J, leaving 25 bases between.

This sequence joins TRBV7-9 and TRBJ1-1, with D unresolved. Trimming took 0 bases from V and 0 from J, leaving 2 bases between them. CDR1 is SEHNR, CDR2 FQNEAQ, per germline (reference sequence). This CDR3 contains 13 residues. DNA of the CDR3: TGTGCCAGCAGCTTAGCGCTGAACACTGAAGCTTTCTTT. Residues: CASSLALNTEAFF.

This chain joins TRBV6-6 and TRBJ2-7; perhaps TRBD1 as D (5 bases). CDR1 MNHNY and CDR2 SVGAGI come from the germline V gene (reference sequence). The CDR3 sequence is 15 residues long. V lost 0 bases and J lost 3, with 12 bases in between. CDR3 sequence reads: CASSYSRGLNYEQYF. The CDR3 DNA reads as TGTGCCAGCAGTTACTCTAGGGGCCTAAACTACGAGCAGTACTTC.

This clone appeared once. The rearrangement uses TRBV4-1 and TRBJ2-1; D perhaps matches TRBD2 (5 bases). V shed 4 bases and J shed 6 bases, with 10 bases lying between them. The germline CDR1 and CDR2 sequences are MGHRA and YSYEKL. This CDR3 is 13 amino acids long. CDR3 in DNA: TGCGCCAGCAGCCCCCAACGGGGCAATGAGCAGTTCTTC. Amino acid sequence: CASSPQRGNEQFF.

This chain joins TRBV18 and TRBJ1-2; D is possibly TRBD1 (5 bases). CDR3 length equals 15 residues. The germline gives CDR1 KGHSH, CDR2 LQKENI. V was trimmed by 1 base and J by 1 base, leaving 10 bases between them. CDR3 amino acids: CASSPRGDRNYGYTF. The CDR3 DNA sequence: TGTGCCAGCTCACCACGGGGGGATCGTAACTATGGCTACACCTTC.

J is TRBJ2-1 and V is TRBV5-1; 9 positions agree with TRBD2. Trimming cost V 5 bases and J 6 bases; bases outside gene matches: 15. Germline loops: CDR1 SGHRS, CDR2 YFSETQ. The CDR3 has 17 amino acids. The CDR3 loop reads CASRTAEVAGVSNEQFF. The CDR3 DNA sequence: TGCGCCAGCAGGACGGCGGAAGTAGCGGGAGTCTCCAATGAGCAGTTCTTC.

The CDR3 loop reads CASSGAPNQPQHF. The CDR3 bases are TGTGCCAGTAGTGGCGCCCCGAATCAGCCCCAGCATTTT. The chain uses TRBV19 and TRBJ1-5; D unresolved. Germline V lookup: CDR1 LNHDA, CDR2 SQIVND (reference sequence). This CDR3 region has 13 residues. Trimming removed 5 bases from V and 4 bases from J, with 9 bases in between.

V and J are TRBV7-9 and TRBJ1-4; D is uncertain. The CDR3 is 19 residues long. Trimming removed 0 bases from V and 0 bases from J, with 17 bases in between. Per germline, CDR1 SEHNR and CDR2 FQNEAQ (reference sequence). The CDR3 coding sequence is TGTGCCAGCAGCTTAGCGTGGTCCCAGAGCGCCGCAACTAATGAAAAACTGTTTTTT. Its translation is CASSLAWSQSAATNEKLFF. Full variable domain (outside the CDR3, taken from reference TRBV7-9 and TRBJ1-4): DTGVSQNPRHKITKRGQNVTFRCDPISEHNRLYWYRQTLGQGPEFLTYFQNEAQLEKSRLLSDRFSAERPKGSFSTLEIQRTEQGDSAMYLCASSLAWSQSAATNEKLFFGSGTQLSVL.

This clone was detected only once. The chain carries TRBV27 and TRBJ2-1; 7 bases match TRBD2. The junction had 12 bases not matched to a gene; V was cut back by 4 bases and J by 6 bases. CDR1 MNHEY and CDR2 SMNVEV come from the germline V gene (reference sequence). The CDR3 has 16 amino acids. DNA of the CDR3: TGTGCCAGCAGTTCCTTTGGGAGGGCGGGGAGCAATGAGCAGTTCTTC. It specifies CASSSFGRAGSNEQFF.

This chain uses TRBV21-1 with TRBJ2-5; the DNA was not compared with TRBD1, the D call given in the table. TRBV21-1 is a pseudogene. CDR3 length equals 17 residues. The CDR3 here is CASSKKSGQGEQETQYF. CDR3 sequence (DNA): TGTGCCAGCAGCAAAAAGAGTGGACAGGGGGAGCAAGAGACCCAGTACTTC.

The CDR3 sequence is CASSPGPSNEQFF. The CDR3 nucleotides are TGTGCCAGCTCACCGGGACCCAGCAATGAGCAGTTCTTC. This chain joins TRBV18 and TRBJ2-1; D may correspond to TRBD1 or TRBD2 (5 bases each). The CDR3 loop spans 13 amino acids. V lost 3 bases, J lost 6 bases, and 9 bases lay in between. Germline CDR1 KGHSH, CDR2 LQKENI.

The chain recombines TRBV10-3 with TRBJ1-5; no definite D call. With 3 bases removed from V and 4 bases from J, the gap between germline ends came to 7 bases. Germline-derived CDR1 and CDR2 are ENHRY and SYGVKD. The CDR3 covers 13 residues. The CDR3 DNA reads as TGTGCCATCAGTGACACGGTGAATCAGCCCCAGCATTTT. This gives the protein CAISDTVNQPQHF.

The rearrangement links TRBV10-3 to TRBJ1-1, with D possibly TRBD1 on 5 matching bases. The germline V gene encodes CDR1 ENHRY and CDR2 SYGVKD. The CDR3 covers 13 residues. The V gene lost 4 bases and the J gene lost 10 bases, with 16 bases spanning the gap. CDR3 sequence (DNA): TGTGCCATCAGTGCGAACGTGGGGGAAAGAGCTTTCTTT. Amino acids: CAISANVGERAFF.

The rearrangement uses TRBV5-6 and TRBJ2-7, with 13 bases matching TRBD2. The CDR3 is 16 amino acids. Trimming cost V 2 bases and J 4 bases; bases outside gene matches: 6. Germline V gene sequence: CDR1 SGHDT, CDR2 YYEEEE. CDR3 region: CASSFQGLAGQYEQYF. The CDR3 coding sequence is TGTGCCAGCAGCTTCCAGGGACTAGCGGGACAATACGAGCAGTACTTC. Supplemented by reference TRBV5-6 and TRBJ2-7, the full variable domain reads DAGVTQSPTHLIKTRGQQVTLRCSPKSGHDTVSWYQQALGQGPQFIFQYYEEEERQRGNFPDRFSGHQFPNYSSELNVNALLLGDSALYLCASSFQGLAGQYEQYFGPGTRLTVT.

This clone was seen a handful of times. The chain is built from TRBV13 and TRBJ2-7, with 7 bases matching TRBD2. Looked up from germline, CDR1 is PRHDT and CDR2 is FYEKMQ (reference sequence). This CDR3 contains 15 residues. Trimming at V came to 5 bases and at J to 4 bases, leaving 11 bases not matched to a gene. The CDR3 nucleotides are TGTGCCAGCAGCCCCCCGGGACTACTGGGATACGAGCAGTACTTC. Protein sequence: CASSPPGLLGYEQYF.

This clone has only one observation. Other DNA sequences within the sample encode an identical CDR3. The CDR3 DNA reads as TGCGCCAGCAGCTTGGCAGGGAGCAATCAGCCCCAGCATTTT. The encoded protein is CASSLAGSNQPQHF. The chain carries TRBV5-1 and TRBJ1-5; the D gene is possibly TRBD1 (5 bases). The CDR3 has 14 residues. V was shortened by 0 bases and J by 1 base, with 5 bases between the two germline ends. Germline V gives CDR1 SGHRS, CDR2 YFSETQ. The full variable domain, in which reference TRBV5-1 and TRBJ1-5 provide the parts outside the CDR3, is KAGVTQTPRYLIKTRGQQVTLSCSPISGHRSVSWYQQTPGQGLQFLFEYFSETQRNKGNFPGRFSGRQFSNSRSEMNVSTLELGDSALYLCASSLAGSNQPQHFGDGTRLSIL.

The V and J genes are TRBV2 and TRBJ1-2; D unclear. Germline CDR1 reads SNHLY; CDR2 reads FYNNEI. CDR3 length: 13 residues. Trimming stripped 7 bases from V and 4 bases from J, with 13 bases between. The CDR3 coding sequence is TGTGCCAGCACCAGGACCGAAAGCTATGGCTACACCTTC. Its translation is CASTRTESYGYTF.

This CDR3 reads CASSLGRGGSYEQYF. The CDR3 coding sequence is TGTGCCAGCAGCTTGGGTAGAGGCGGATCCTACGAGCAGTACTTC. The chain links TRBV5-6 to TRBJ2-7, with D uncertain. This CDR3 is built from 15 residues. V gave up 0 bases and J gave up 1 base, with 11 bases separating them. Germline lookup yields CDR1 SGHDT and CDR2 YYEEEE.

This clone was counted a few times. J is TRBJ2-1 and V is TRBV4-1; no reliable D call. This CDR3 region has 16 residues. Germline CDR1 is MGHRA and CDR2 is YSYEKL. V lost 1 base, J lost 8 bases, and 18 bases lay in between. The CDR3 DNA follows: TGCGCCAGCAGCCAAGTTCGGCTAGTTGTGGGTGATGAGCAGTTCTTC. It yields the protein CASSQVRLVVGDEQFF.